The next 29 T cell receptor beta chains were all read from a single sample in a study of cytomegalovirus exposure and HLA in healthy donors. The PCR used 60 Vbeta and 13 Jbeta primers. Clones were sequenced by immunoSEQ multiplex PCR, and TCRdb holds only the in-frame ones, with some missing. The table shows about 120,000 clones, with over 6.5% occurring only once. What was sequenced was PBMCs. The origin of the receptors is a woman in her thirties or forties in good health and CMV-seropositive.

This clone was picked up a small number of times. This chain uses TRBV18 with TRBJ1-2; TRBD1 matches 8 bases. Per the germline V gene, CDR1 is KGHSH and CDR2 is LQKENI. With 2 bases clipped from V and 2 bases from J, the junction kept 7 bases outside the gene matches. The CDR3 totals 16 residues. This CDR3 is CASSPRGQGLNYGYTF. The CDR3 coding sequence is TGTGCCAGCTCACCAAGAGGACAGGGTTTAAACTATGGCTACACCTTC.

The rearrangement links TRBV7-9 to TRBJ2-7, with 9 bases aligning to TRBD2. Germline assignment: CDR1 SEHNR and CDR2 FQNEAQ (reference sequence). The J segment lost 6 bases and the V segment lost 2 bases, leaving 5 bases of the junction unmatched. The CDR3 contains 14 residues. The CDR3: CASSLRGTSPEQYF. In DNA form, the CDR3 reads TGTGCCAGCAGCTTAAGGGGGACTAGCCCCGAGCAGTACTTC.

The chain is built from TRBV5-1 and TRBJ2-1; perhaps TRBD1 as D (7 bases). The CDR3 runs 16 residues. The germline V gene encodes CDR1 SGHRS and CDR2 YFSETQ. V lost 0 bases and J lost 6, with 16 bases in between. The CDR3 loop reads CASSLGGGGFFNEQFF. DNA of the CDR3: TGCGCCAGCAGCTTGGGTGGAGGGGGCTTCTTCAATGAGCAGTTCTTC.

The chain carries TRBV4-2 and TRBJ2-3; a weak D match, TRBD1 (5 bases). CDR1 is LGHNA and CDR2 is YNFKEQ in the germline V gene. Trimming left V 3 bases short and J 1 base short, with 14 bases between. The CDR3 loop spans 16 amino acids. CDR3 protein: CASSQVLTEGTDTQYF. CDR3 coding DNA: TGTGCCAGCAGCCAGGTATTGACAGAGGGCACAGATACGCAGTATTTT.

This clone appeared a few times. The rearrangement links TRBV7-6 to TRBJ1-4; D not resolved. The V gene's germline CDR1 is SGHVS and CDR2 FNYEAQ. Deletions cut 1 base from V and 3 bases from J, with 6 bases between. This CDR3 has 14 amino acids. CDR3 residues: CASSLDLANEKLFF. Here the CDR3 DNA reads TGTGCCAGCAGCTTAGATCTTGCTAATGAAAAACTGTTTTTT.

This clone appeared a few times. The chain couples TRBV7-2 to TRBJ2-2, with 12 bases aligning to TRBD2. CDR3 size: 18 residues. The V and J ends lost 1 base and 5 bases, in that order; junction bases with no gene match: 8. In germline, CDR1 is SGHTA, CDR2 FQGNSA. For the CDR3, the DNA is TGTGCCAGCAGCTTAGGGACTAGCGGGAATAGAGGAACCGGGGAGCTGTTTTTT. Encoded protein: CASSLGTSGNRGTGELFF.

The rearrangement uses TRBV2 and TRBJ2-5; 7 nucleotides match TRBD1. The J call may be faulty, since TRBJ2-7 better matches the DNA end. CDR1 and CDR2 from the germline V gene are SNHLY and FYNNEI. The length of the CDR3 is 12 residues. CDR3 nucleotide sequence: TGTGCCACCCTGGGACAGTCCTACGAGCAGTACTTC. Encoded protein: CATLGQSYEQYF.

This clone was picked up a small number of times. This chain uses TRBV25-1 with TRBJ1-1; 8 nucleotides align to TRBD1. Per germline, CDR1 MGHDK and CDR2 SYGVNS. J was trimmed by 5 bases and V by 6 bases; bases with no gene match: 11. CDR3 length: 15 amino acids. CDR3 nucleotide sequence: TGTGCCAGCAGCAACGGACAGGGAGGATGGACTGAAGCTTTCTTT. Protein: CASSNGQGGWTEAFF.

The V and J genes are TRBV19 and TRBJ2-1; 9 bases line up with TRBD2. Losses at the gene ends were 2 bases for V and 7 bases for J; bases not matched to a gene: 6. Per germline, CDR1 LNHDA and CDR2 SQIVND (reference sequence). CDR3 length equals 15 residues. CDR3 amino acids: CASSIYSGGGNEQFF. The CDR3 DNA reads TGTGCCAGTAGTATATATAGCGGGGGAGGTAATGAGCAGTTCTTC.

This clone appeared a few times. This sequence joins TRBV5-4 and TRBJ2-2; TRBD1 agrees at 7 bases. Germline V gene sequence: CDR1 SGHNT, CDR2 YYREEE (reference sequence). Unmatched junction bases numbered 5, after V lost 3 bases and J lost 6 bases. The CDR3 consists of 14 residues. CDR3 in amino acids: CASSWITGAGELFF. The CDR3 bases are TGTGCCAGCAGCTGGATTACAGGGGCCGGGGAGCTGTTTTTT.

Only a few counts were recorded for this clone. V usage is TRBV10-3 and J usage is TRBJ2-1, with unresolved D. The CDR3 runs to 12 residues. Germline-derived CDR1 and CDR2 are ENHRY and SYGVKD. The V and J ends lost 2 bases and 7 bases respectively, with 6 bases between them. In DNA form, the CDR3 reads TGTGCCATCAGTGAGGGGCTGAATGAGCAGTTCTTC. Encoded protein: CAISEGLNEQFF.

The CDR3 loop is CASSMDRVSLTQHF. Written as DNA, the CDR3 is TGTGCCAGCAGTATGGACAGGGTCTCCCTGACCCAGCATTTT. The V call is TRBV6-5, the J call TRBJ1-5; 8 nucleotides match TRBD1. From germline, CDR1 is MNHEY and CDR2 SVGAGI. The CDR3 contains 14 residues. V lost 5 bases, J lost 11 bases, and 11 bases stayed unmatched.

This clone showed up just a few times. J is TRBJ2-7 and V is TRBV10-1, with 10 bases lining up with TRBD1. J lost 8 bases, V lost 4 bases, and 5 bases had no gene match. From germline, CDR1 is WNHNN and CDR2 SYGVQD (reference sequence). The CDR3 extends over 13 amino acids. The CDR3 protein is CASSGGQGQKQYF. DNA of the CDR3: TGCGCCAGCAGTGGGGGACAGGGGCAGAAGCAGTACTTC.

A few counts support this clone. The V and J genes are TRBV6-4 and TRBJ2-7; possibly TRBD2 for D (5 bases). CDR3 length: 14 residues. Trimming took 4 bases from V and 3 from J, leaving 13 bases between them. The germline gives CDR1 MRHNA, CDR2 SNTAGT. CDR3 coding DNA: TGTGCCAGCAGTGTGGCCGAGGGAAACTACGAGCAGTACTTC. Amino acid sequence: CASSVAEGNYEQYF.

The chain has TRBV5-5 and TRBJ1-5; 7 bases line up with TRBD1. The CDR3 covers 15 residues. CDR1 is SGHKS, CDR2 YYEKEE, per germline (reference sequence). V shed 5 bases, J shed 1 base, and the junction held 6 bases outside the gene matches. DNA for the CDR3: TGTGCCAGCAGTGAGGGCAGGGGGAGCAATCAGCCCCAGCATTTT. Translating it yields CASSEGRGSNQPQHF.

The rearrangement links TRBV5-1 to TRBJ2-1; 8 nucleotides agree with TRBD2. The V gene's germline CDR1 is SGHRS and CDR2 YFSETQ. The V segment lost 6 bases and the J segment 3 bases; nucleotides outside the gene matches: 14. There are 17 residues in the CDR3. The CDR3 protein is CASTLGTRAHHYNEQFF. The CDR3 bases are TGCGCCAGCACCCTCGGGACTAGGGCACACCACTACAATGAGCAGTTCTTC.

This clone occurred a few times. CDR3 protein: CASRLSGVEQYF. The CDR3 nucleotides are TGTGCCAGCAGGCTATCAGGGGTCGAGCAGTACTTC. The chain uses TRBV2 and TRBJ2-7, with D possibly being TRBD1 (6 bases). The CDR3 runs 12 residues. Trimming shortened V by 6 bases and J by 6 bases, and 12 bases separated the two germline ends. The germline V gene encodes CDR1 SNHLY and CDR2 FYNNEI.

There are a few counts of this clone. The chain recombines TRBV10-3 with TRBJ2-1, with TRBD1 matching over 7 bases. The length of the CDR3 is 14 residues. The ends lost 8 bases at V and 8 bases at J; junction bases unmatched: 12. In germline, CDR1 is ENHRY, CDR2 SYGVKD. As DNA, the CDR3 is TGTGCCATCGGGGGCGGCAGGGGGATGGATGAGCAGTTCTTC. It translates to CAIGGGRGMDEQFF.

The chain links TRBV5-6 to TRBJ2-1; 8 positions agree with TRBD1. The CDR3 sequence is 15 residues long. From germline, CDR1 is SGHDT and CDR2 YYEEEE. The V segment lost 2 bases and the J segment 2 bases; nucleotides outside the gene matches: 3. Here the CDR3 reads CASSLTGGAYNEQFF. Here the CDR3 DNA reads TGTGCCAGCAGCTTAACAGGGGGTGCCTACAATGAGCAGTTCTTC.

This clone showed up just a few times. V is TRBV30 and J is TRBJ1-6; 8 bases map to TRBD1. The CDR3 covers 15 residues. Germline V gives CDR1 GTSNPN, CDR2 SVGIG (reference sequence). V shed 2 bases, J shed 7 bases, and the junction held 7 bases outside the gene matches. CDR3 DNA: TGTGCCTGGAGTCTTGGACAGGGTGGGAATTCACCCCTCCACTTT. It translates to CAWSLGQGGNSPLHF.

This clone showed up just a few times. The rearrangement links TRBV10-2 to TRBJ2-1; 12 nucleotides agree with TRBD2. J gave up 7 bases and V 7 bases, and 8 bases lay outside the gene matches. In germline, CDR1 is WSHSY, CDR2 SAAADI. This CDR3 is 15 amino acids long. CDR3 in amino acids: CASTGLAGRGNEQFF. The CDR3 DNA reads TGCGCCAGCACCGGACTAGCGGGGAGAGGGAATGAGCAGTTCTTC.

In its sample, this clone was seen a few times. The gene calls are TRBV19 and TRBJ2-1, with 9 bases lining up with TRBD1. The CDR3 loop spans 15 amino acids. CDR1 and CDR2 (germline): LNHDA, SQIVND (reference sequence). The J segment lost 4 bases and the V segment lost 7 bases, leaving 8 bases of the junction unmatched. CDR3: CASTRQGDGYNEQFF. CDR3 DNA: TGTGCCAGTACCCGACAGGGGGACGGATACAATGAGCAGTTCTTC.

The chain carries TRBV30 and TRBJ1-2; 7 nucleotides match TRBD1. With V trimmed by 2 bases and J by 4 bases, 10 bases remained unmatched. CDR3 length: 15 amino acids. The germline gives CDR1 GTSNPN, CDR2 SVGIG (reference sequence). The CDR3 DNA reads TGTGCCTGGAGTCAAGACAGGGCACTTCGCTATGGCTACACCTTC. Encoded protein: CAWSQDRALRYGYTF.

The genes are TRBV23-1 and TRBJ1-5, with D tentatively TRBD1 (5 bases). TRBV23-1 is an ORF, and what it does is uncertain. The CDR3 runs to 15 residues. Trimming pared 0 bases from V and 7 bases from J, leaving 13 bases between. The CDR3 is CASSQSRGGGQPQHF. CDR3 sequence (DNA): TGCGCCAGCAGTCAATCACGGGGGGGAGGACAGCCCCAGCATTTT.

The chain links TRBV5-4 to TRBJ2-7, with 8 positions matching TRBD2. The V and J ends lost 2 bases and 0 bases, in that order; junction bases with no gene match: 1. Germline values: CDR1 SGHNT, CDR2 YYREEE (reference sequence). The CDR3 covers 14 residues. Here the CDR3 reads CASSFSGVSYEQYF. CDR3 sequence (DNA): TGTGCCAGCAGCTTTAGCGGGGTCTCCTACGAGCAGTACTTC.

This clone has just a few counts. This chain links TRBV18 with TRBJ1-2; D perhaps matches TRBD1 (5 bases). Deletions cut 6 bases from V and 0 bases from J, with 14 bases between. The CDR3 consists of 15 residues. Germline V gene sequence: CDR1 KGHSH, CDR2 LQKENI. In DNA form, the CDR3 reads TGTGCCAGCTCCAAGGGGCAGGGTTCTAACTATGGCTACACCTTC. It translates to CASSKGQGSNYGYTF.

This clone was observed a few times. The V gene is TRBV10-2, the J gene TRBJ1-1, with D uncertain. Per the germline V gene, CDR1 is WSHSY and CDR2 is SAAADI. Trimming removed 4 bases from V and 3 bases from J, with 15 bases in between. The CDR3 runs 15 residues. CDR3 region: CASSGYGSHDTEAFF. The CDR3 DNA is TGCGCCAGCAGTGGATACGGGAGCCATGACACTGAAGCTTTCTTT.

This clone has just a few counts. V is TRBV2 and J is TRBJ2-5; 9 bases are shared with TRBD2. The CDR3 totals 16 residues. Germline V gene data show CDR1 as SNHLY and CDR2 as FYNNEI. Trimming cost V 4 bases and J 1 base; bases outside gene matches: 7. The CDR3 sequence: CASSGGAGGPQETQYF. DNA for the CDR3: TGTGCCAGCAGTGGGGGAGCGGGGGGCCCCCAAGAGACCCAGTACTTC. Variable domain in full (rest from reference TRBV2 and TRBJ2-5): EPEVTQTPSHQVTQMGQEVILRCVPISNHLYFYWYRQILGQKVEFLVSFYNNEISEKSEIFDDQFSVERPDGSNFTLKIRSTKLEDSAMYFCASSGGAGGPQETQYFGPGTRLLVL.

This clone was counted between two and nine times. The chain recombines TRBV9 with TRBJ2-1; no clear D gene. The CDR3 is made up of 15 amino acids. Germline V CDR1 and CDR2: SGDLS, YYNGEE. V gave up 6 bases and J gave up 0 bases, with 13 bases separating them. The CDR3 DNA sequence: TGTGCCAGCAATCCAGGCCGAAGCTCCTACAATGAGCAGTTCTTC. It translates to CASNPGRSSYNEQFF.